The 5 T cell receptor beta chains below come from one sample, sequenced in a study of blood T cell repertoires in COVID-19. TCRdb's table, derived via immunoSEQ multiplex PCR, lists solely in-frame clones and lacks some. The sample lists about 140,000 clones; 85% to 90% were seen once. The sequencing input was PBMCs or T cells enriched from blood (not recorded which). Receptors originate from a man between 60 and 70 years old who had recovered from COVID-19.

Written as DNA, the CDR3 is TGCGCCAGCAGCGAGACAGGGTACTCCTACGAGCAGTACTTC. As protein: CASSETGYSYEQYF. The V gene is TRBV5-1, the J gene TRBJ2-7; TRBD1 agrees at 7 bases. The CDR3 spans 14 residues. The germline CDR1 and CDR2 sequences are SGHRS and YFSETQ. Trimming removed 4 bases from V and 0 bases from J; junction bases left unmatched: 4.

Here the CDR3 reads CASSLGGLAGSYEQYF. The CDR3 bases are TGTGCCAGCAGTCTGGGAGGACTAGCGGGATCCTACGAGCAGTACTTC. The gene calls are TRBV5-4 and TRBJ2-7, with 12 bases that match TRBD2. The CDR3 runs 16 residues. With V trimmed by 5 bases and J by 1 base, 7 bases remained unmatched. Germline loops: CDR1 SGHNT, CDR2 YYREEE (reference sequence).

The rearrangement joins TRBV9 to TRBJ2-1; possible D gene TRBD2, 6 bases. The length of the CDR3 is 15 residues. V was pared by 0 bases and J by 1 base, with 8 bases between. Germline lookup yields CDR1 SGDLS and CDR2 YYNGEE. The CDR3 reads CASSVAGDSYNEQFF. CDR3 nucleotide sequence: TGTGCCAGCAGCGTAGCGGGAGATTCCTACAATGAGCAGTTCTTC.

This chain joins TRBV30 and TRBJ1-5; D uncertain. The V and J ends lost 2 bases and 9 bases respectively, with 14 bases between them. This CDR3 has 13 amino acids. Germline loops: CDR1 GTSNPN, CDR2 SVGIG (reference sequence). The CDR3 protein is CAWSTSQRRPQHF. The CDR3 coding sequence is TGTGCCTGGAGTACATCTCAGCGAAGGCCCCAGCATTTT. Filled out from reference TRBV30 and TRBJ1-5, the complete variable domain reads SQTIHQWPATLVQPVGSPLSLECTVEGTSNPNLYWYRQAAGRGLQLLFYSVGIGQISSEVPQNLSASRPQDRQFILSSKKLLLSDSGFYLCAWSTSQRRPQHFGDGTRLSIL.

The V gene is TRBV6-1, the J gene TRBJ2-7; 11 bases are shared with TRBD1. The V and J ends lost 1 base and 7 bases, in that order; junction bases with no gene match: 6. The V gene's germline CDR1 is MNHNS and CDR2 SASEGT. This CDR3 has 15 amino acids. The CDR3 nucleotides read TGTGCCAGCAGTGAAGAAGGACAGGGGGCGGGTGAGCAGTACTTC. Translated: CASSEEGQGAGEQYF.